This T cell receptor beta chain was captured by sequencing in a study of T cells in Graves' hyperthyroidism and ophthalmopathy. Study-wide points: Separation of ophthalmopathy from stable hyperthyroidism was achieved by a 13 V-J model. Blood also carried most thyroid clonotypes expanded above 0.001. For ophthalmopathy, model prediction preceded onset by a median approximately 6 months.

For this clonotype: The antigen remains undetermined. The CDR3 end shows no conserved phenylalanine or tryptophan, and so a read error is likely.

The CDR3 regions of TCR beta were amplified from RNA transcripts. Initially, a first-round RT-PCR of the TCR CDR3 employed the HTBI primer set. TCRdb itself ran the multiplex PCR reads through MiXCR, one entry per CDR3 protein. The table includes around 600,000 distinct CDR3 sequences, approximately 42% detected once. Diagnostic assessment was based on clinical symptoms, serum thyroxine and TRAb, thyroid ultrasound and orbital computed tomography. This CDR3 has 12 residues. Germline lookup yields CDR1 SNHLY and CDR2 FYNNEI. Trimming shortened V by 4 bases and J by 5 bases, and 8 bases separated the two germline ends.

This receptor was taken from an adult man with Graves' disease, either hyperthyroidism or ophthalmopathy (not recorded which). V is TRBV2 and J is TRBJ2-5; no firm D call. The material sequenced was peripheral blood or thyroid tissue (not recorded which). CDR3 protein: CASSALRETQYL. For the CDR3, the DNA is TGTGCCAGCAGTGCTCTCCGGGAGACCCAGTACCTC.